This TCR beta chain was observed in a study of T-cell memory formation after mild COVID-19. One entry per CDR3 protein results from TCRdb running MiXCR on the 5' RACE reads. The table shows some 490,000 distinct CDR3 sequences, with 18% occurring only once. This CDR3 region has 16 residues. V lost 0 bases and J lost 0, with 10 bases in between. Germline-derived CDR1 and CDR2 are SGHNT and YYREEE (reference sequence). Source material: PBMCs or a T cell subset sorted from them (not recorded which). The receptor was derived from an adult woman who had mild COVID-19 (a few samples of this study predate the infection). Cell type and time point are not known. The chain is built from TRBV5-4 and TRBJ2-4; D not certain. CDR3 DNA: TGTGCCAGCAGCTTGGGTCCCAGAGAAGCCAAAAACATTCAGTACTTC. It translates to CASSLGPREAKNIQYF.